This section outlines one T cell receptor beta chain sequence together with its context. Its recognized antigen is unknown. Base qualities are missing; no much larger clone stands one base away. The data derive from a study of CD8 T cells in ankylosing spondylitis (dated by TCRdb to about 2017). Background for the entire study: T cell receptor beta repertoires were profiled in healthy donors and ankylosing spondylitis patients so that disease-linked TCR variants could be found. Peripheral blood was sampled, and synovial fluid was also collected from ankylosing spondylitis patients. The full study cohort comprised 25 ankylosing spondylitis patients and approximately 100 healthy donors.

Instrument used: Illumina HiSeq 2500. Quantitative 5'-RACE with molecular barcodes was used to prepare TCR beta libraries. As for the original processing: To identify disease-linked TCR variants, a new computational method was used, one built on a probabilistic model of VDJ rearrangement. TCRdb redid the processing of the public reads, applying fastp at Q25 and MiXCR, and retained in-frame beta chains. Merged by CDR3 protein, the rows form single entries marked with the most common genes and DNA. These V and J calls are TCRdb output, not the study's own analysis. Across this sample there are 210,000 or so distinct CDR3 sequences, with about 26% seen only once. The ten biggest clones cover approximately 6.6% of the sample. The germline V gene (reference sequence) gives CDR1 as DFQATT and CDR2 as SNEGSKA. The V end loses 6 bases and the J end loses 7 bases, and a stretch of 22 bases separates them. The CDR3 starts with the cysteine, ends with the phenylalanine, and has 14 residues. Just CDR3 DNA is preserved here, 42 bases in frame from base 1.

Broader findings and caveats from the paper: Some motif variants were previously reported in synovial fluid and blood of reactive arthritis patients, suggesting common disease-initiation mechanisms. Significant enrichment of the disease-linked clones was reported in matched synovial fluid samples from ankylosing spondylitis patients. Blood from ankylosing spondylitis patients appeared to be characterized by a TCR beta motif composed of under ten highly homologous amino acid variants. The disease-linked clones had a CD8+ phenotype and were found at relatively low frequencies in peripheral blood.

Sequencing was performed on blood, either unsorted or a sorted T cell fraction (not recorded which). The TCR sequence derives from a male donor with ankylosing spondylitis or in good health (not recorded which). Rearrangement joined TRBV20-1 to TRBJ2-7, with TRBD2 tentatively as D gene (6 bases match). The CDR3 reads CSAQQGGTVTEQYF. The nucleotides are TGCAGTGCGCAACAAGGAGGGACTGTAACGGAGCAGTACTTC.